The present T cell receptor beta chain was sequenced within a study of T cells after yellow fever vaccination. Overall study: Those fractions that held only low numbers of cells were prepared using the SMART-Seq v4 Ultra Low Input RNA kit.

V lost 0 bases, J lost 5 bases, and 9 bases lay in between. This CDR3 contains 14 residues. Per the germline V gene, CDR1 is SGHRS and CDR2 is YFSETQ. TCRdb reprocessed the 5' RACE reads via MiXCR and lists one record per CDR3 protein. The sample includes 300,000 to 400,000 distinct CDR3 sequences, around an eighth of them seen just once. At least ten counts were recorded for this clonotype. The V gene is TRBV5-1, the J gene TRBJ1-5; no definite D call. The sample here was CD4+ T cells sorted from PBMCs, taken 15 days after the yellow fever booster vaccination. This sequence originates from a man aged 18-30 years who received the YFV17D yellow fever vaccine. CDR3 amino acids: CASSLGGFYQPQHF. The CDR3 bases are TGCGCCAGCAGCTTGGGAGGGTTCTATCAGCCCCAGCATTTT.